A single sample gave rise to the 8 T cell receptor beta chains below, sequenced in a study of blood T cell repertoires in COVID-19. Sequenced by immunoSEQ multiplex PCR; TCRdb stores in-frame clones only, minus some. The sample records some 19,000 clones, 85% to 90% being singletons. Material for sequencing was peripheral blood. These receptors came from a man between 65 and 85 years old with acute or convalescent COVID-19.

In DNA, the CDR3 is TGTGCAAGTCGCTTAGCGGAGCCGGACAGATATAGCAATCAGCCCCAGCATTTT. The encoded protein is CASRLAEPDRYSNQPQHF. The chain employs TRBV12-2 and TRBJ1-5; TRBD1 is the table's D call, not checked against the DNA. TRBV12-2 is a known pseudogene. The CDR3 length is 18 residues.

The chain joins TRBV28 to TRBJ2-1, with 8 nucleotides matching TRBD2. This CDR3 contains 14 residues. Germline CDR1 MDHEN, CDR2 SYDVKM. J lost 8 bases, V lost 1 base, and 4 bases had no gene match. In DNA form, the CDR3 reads TGTGCCAGCAGTTTATCGGGAGGGAAACATGAGCAGTTCTTC. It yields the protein CASSLSGGKHEQFF.

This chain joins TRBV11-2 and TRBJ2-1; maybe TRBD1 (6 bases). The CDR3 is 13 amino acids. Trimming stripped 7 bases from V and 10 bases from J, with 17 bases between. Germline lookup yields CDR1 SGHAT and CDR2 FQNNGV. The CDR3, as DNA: TGTGCCAGCACCCCCACAGGGACGTCGGAGCAGTTCTTC. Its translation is CASTPTGTSEQFF.

The CDR3 bases are TGTGCCAGCAGTTTAGGGACATTAGATACGCAGTATTTT. It specifies CASSLGTLDTQYF. The V and J genes are TRBV28 and TRBJ2-3; maybe TRBD1 (6 bases). The CDR3 loop spans 13 amino acids. Trimming stripped 2 bases from V and 5 bases from J, with 8 bases between. Germline V gene lookup returns CDR1 MDHEN and CDR2 SYDVKM.

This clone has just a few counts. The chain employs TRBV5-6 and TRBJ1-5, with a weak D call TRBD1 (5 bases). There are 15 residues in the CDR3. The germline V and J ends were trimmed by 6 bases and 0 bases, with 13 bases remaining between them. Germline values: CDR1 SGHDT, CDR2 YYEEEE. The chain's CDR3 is CASTKGPYSNQPQHF. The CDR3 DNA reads TGTGCCAGCACGAAGGGGCCTTATAGCAATCAGCCCCAGCATTTT.

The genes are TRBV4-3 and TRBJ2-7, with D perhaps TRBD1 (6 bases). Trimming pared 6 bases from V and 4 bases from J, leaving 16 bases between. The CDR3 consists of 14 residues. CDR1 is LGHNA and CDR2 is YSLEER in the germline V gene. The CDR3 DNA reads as TGCGCCAGCAGTCTTAAACAGGGTCAATACGAGCAGTACTTC. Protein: CASSLKQGQYEQYF.

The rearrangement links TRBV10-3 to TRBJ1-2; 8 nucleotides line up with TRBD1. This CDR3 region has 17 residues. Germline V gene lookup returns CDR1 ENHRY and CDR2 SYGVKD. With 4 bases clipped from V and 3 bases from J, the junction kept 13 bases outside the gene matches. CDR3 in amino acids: CAISGGTGQGKDYGYTF. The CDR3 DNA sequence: TGTGCCATCAGTGGGGGGACTGGACAGGGCAAAGACTATGGCTACACCTTC.

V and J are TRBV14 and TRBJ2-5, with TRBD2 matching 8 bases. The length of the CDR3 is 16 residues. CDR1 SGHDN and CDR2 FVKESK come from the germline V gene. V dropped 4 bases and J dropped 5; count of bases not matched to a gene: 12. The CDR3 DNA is TGTGCCAGCAGCCCCTCACTAGCGGCCGGCAGGGAGACCCAGTACTTC. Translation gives CASSPSLAAGRETQYF.